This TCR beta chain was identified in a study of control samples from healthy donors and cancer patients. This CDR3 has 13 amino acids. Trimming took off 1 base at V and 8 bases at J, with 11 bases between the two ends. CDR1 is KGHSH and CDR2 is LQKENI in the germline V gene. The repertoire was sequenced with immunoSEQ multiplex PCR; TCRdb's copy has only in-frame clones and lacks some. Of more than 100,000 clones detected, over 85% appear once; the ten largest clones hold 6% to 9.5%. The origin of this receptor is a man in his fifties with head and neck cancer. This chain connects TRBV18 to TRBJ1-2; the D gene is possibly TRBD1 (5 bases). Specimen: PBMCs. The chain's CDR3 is CASSPRTSEGYTF. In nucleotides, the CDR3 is TGTGCCAGCTCACCACGGACATCCGAGGGCTACACCTTC.